This TCR beta chain derives from a study of shared clonotypes between healthy human individuals (dated by TCRdb to the early 2020s). With regard to the full study: The cohort included a few men and a couple of women between 18 and 49 years of age. For each donor, three plates each were used for CD4 naive and CD4 memory, two plates were used for CD8 naive, and one plate was used for CD8 memory. Blood TCR repertoires of about 5 healthy adults were deeply sequenced to estimate repertoire size and the extent of clonotype sharing between individuals. To increase sequencing depth and limit assay-specific biases, TCR repertoire library preparation and sequencing were carried out by different laboratories using diverse techniques. Between about 0.8 and 8.9 billion PBMCs per donor were obtained by leukapheresis. Results and caveats for the whole study, not just this receptor: Naive subsets generally had larger estimated clonotype richness than memory subsets. Sampling was restricted to blood, and TCR repertoires in tissues likely differ from the TCR repertoires found in blood. Because the study included only a small number of donors, the genetic and exposure-history diversity represented was limited. When a few donors were compared, the shared fraction of clonotypes was approximately 5% for naive CD4, more than 3% for naive CD8, more than 2% for memory CD4, and under 0.5% for memory CD8. Based on pairwise subsampling, the degree of clonotype sharing among donors was expected to be affected by sequencing depth. Incomplete sequencing was indicated by rarefaction of sorted-subset datasets, despite the large sequencing depth. Clonotypes shared by all four sorted-subset donors showed higher generation probabilities than non-shared clonotypes.

On this clone: Its cognate antigen has yet to be identified. No base-level quality is on record; no much larger clone is a single base apart.

TCR CDR3 regions were amplified from genomic DNA by multiplex PCR using the deep immunoSEQ assay. Extracted genomic DNA from each cell subset was distributed evenly across all wells of several immunoSEQ 96-well plates, and each plate was treated as a replicate. Each replicate PCR for sorted subsets received about 180 ng genomic DNA, equal to around 32,000 T cell genomes. The purified libraries were quantified using a Qubit 3.0 fluorometer, sized with a Bioanalyzer 2100, and then quantified again using the KAPA Library Quantification kit. Each immunoSEQ 96-well plate was sequenced on its own single-read 150-cycle Illumina NextSeq 550 flow cell. In the original analysis: Because the immunoSEQ output included only junctional sequences and no quality scores, the filtering could not be the same as the filtering used for full-length reads. Sequences were annotated with PyIR, a Python wrapper for IgBLAST v1.9, using IMGT germline references to assign V/J genes and CDR3. Reads with weak V/J assignments (E-value above 1e-6), missing CDR3, stop codons, out-of-frame junctions, or ambiguous translated residues were removed. V3J clonotypes were defined as sequences sharing the same inferred V gene, J gene, and CDR3 amino acid sequence. Percentage overlap between repertoires was calculated by dividing the number of shared unique clonotypes by the size of the smaller repertoire. Repertoire richness was assessed with RTK rarefaction, the Chao1 estimator, and Recon v2.1 estimates of unobserved clonotypes. For all TCRbeta clonotypes obtained by the gDNA method from a few donors, generation probabilities were computed with OLGA. Sourced from immuneACCESS, this table was stored by TCRdb with only in-frame sequences that have V and J called. A share of the clones is absent; for the studies checked, an unresolved V gene accounts for under half, and the remainder has no known explanation. V, J and clone size are those of that table, while D and trimming were read from the DNA. The sample data list millions of clones, and approximately 92% of these were observed just once. The ten top clones hold around 0.14% of the sample.

Donors were healthy HIV-negative adults with no recently reported acute infections or vaccinations. Every donor was a Caucasian adult living in Nashville, Tennessee, USA. CD4+ T cells were enriched through magnetic negative selection, after which naive cells were positively selected on CD45RA and the remaining negative fraction served as the memory subset. Blood was obtained by leukapheresis, after which PBMCs were separated by Ficoll-Histopaque density gradient centrifugation and cryopreserved in liquid nitrogen vapor phase. Analytical flow cytometry was used to check the purity and quantity of every magnetically sorted T cell population. Each sorted fraction had its genomic DNA isolated and then quantified by UV absorbance on a Nanodrop 2000c. This TCR derives from a man aged 18 to 30 in good health. Sample: naive CD4+ T cells sorted from blood. This specimen's cell subset or site label, interpreted: CD45RA+ positively selected.

Here is the DNA: TGTGCCAGCGGTACTATTAGGATCTACGAGCAGTACTTC. Its translation reads: CASGTIRIYEQYF. The chain employs TRBV5-5 and TRBJ2-7; the D gene cannot be resolved reliably. Via the germline V gene (reference sequence), CDR1 is SGHKS and CDR2 YYEKEE. The junction carries 14 bases between V and J, which are trimmed by 7 bases and 3 bases respectively. From its cysteine to its phenylalanine, the CDR3 spans 13 amino acids. The retained sequence is limited to the CDR3, 39 bases, with the frame set at the first base. With the rest looked up from the reference TRBV5-5 and TRBJ2-7 genes rather than sequenced, the full variable domain is DAGVTQSPTHLIKTRGQQVTLRCSPISGHKSVSWYQQVLGQGPQFIFQYYEKEERGRGNFPDRFSARQFPNYSSELNVNALLLGDSALYLCASGTIRIYEQYFGPGTRLTVT.